Below are 31 T cell receptor beta chains sequenced from a single sample in a study of blood T cells in healthy people across ages. Primed by a sample-barcoded 5' primer and a J-beta primer mix, a second PCR proceeded for about 6 to 12 cycles. TCRdb re-analysed the 5' RACE reads in MiXCR, keeping a single row per CDR3 protein. The table records about 1.5 million distinct CDR3 sequences, roughly two fifths of them present only once. The sequenced sample consisted of blood. Receptors were obtained from a woman aged 18-29 years in good health.

A few counts support this clonotype. The V call is TRBV20-1, the J call TRBJ1-1, with D maybe TRBD1 (5 bases). The V gene lost 6 bases and the J gene lost 1 base, with 12 bases spanning the gap. The germline CDR1 and CDR2 sequences are DFQATT and SNEGSKA (reference sequence). This CDR3 contains 13 residues. The CDR3 is CSARGVGNTEAFF. The DNA of the CDR3 is TGCAGTGCGAGGGGCGTTGGGAACACTGAAGCTTTCTTT.

Concerning this clonotype: At one of its ends the junction is not consistent with the germline gene, which may arise from a read error. V gene TRBV9 combines with J gene TRBJ1-5; TRBD1 matches 10 bases. Germline loops: CDR1 SGDLS, CDR2 YYNGEE. The CDR3 has 15 residues. This CDR3 reads CASSAETGGHQPQHF. CDR3 sequence (DNA): TGCGCCAGCAGCGCCGAGACAGGGGGCCACCAGCCCCAGCATTTT.

As regards this clonotype: This may arise from a read error, as a much more abundant clone is one base away. The chain couples TRBV20-1 to TRBJ2-1; either TRBD1 or TRBD2 may fit D (5 bases each). Judging by the DNA end, TRBJ2-7 fits better; the J call may be wrong. The CDR3 is made up of 13 amino acids. CDR1 and CDR2 from the germline V gene are DFQATT and SNEGSKA (reference sequence). CDR3 protein: CSAQRGVTCEQYF. DNA of the CDR3: TGCAGTGCTCAGAGGGGTGTCACCTGCGAGCAGTACTTC.

The chain is built from TRBV30 and TRBJ2-1, with D tentatively TRBD1 or TRBD2 (5 bases each). Germline CDR1 GTSNPN, CDR2 SVGIG (reference sequence). This CDR3 region has 14 residues. V was clipped by 0 bases and J by 5 bases, with 11 bases between them. CDR3 sequence (DNA): TGTGCCTGGAGTGTGGCTAGCAGGGACAATGAGCAGTTCTTC. Amino acids: CAWSVASRDNEQFF.

Note on this clonotype: A single base separates this from a much larger clone, so it may be a read error. The J gene is TRBJ2-3, the V gene TRBV21-1; TRBD2 is taken as the D call from the table, unchecked against the DNA. TRBV21-1 is a pseudogene locus. This CDR3 region has 13 residues. This chain's CDR3 is CASITAGGDAQYF. CDR3 nucleotides: TGTGCCAGCATAACAGCGGGAGGAGATGCGCAGTATTTT.

The chain has TRBV7-2 and TRBJ2-2; possible D gene TRBD1, 6 bases. CDR1 and CDR2 (germline): SGHTA, FQGNSA. CDR3 length: 15 residues. V shed 5 bases and J shed 2 bases, with 12 bases lying between them. In DNA, the CDR3 is TGTGCCAGCAGCCCTCGGGACACTAACACCGGGGAGCTGTTTTTT. This codes for CASSPRDTNTGELFF.

The chain has TRBV2 and TRBJ2-1; D remains ambiguous. CDR1 is SNHLY, CDR2 FYNNEI, per germline. Trimming removed 5 bases at V and 13 bases at J, with 18 bases between. This CDR3 comprises 13 residues. The CDR3 reads CASSLNNQETQFF. For the CDR3, the DNA is TGTGCCAGCAGTCTCAATAATCAAGAGACCCAGTTCTTC.

The V gene is TRBV11-1, the J gene TRBJ2-1; 10 positions agree with TRBD1. Per the germline V gene, CDR1 is SGHAT and CDR2 is FQDESV (reference sequence). CDR3 length: 15 amino acids. With 5 bases clipped from V and 7 bases from J, the junction kept 8 bases outside the gene matches. CDR3 DNA sequence: TGTGCCAGCAGCAAAGACAGGGGGCCACGAAATGAGCAGTTCTTC. It specifies CASSKDRGPRNEQFF.

The chain uses TRBV5-5 and TRBJ1-4, with D perhaps TRBD1 (5 bases). V was pared by 6 bases and J by 0 bases, with 12 bases between. The CDR3 extends over 15 amino acids. Germline V gene data show CDR1 as SGHKS and CDR2 as YYEKEE (reference sequence). The DNA for the CDR3 is TGTGCCAGCACCGAGGGGACGGCAACTAATGAAAAACTGTTTTTT. Its protein is CASTEGTATNEKLFF. Filled out from reference TRBV5-5 and TRBJ1-4, the complete variable domain reads DAGVTQSPTHLIKTRGQQVTLRCSPISGHKSVSWYQQVLGQGPQFIFQYYEKEERGRGNFPDRFSARQFPNYSSELNVNALLLGDSALYLCASTEGTATNEKLFFGSGTQLSVL.

The rearrangement uses TRBV5-6 and TRBJ2-7, with 8 bases fitting TRBD2. With V trimmed by 4 bases and J by 4 bases, 10 bases remained unmatched. In germline, CDR1 is SGHDT, CDR2 YYEEEE. The CDR3 totals 15 residues. CDR3 amino acids: CASSESGSRGYEQYF. CDR3 sequence (DNA): TGTGCCAGCAGCGAAAGCGGGAGTCGAGGGTACGAGCAGTACTTC.

This clonotype has at least ten counts. The chain is built from TRBV29-1 and TRBJ1-2, with no clear D. The CDR3 loop spans 11 amino acids. Per germline, CDR1 SQVTM and CDR2 ANQGSEA. Trimming took off 4 bases at V and 4 bases at J, with 7 bases between the two ends. The CDR3 here is CSVVVAYGYTF. The DNA for the CDR3 is TGCAGCGTTGTTGTGGCCTATGGCTACACCTTC. Drawing the rest from reference TRBV29-1 and TRBJ1-2, the complete variable domain is SAVISQKPSRDICQRGTSLTIQCQVDSQVTMMFWYRQQPGQSLTLIATANQGSEATYESGFVIDKFPISRPNLTFSTLTVSNMSPEDSSIYLCSVVVAYGYTFGSGTRLTVV.

The chain links TRBV29-1 to TRBJ2-7, with TRBD2 identical over 10 bases. The ends lost 3 bases at V and 4 bases at J; junction bases unmatched: 0. This CDR3 has 12 residues. Germline loops: CDR1 SQVTM, CDR2 ANQGSEA. CDR3 amino acids: CSVDSGGYEQYF. CDR3 DNA: TGCAGCGTTGATAGCGGGGGGTACGAGCAGTACTTC.

The rearrangement uses TRBV25-1 and TRBJ1-1; the match to TRBD1 covers 10 bases. Looked up from germline, CDR1 is MGHDK and CDR2 is SYGVNS. The CDR3 runs to 18 residues. J gave up 4 bases and V 4 bases, and 15 bases lay outside the gene matches. CDR3 amino acids: CASSGHRTGGSLGTEAFF. CDR3 DNA sequence: TGTGCCAGCAGTGGCCATCGGACAGGGGGATCGCTCGGCACTGAAGCTTTCTTT.

The chain joins TRBV5-5 to TRBJ1-2, with 8 positions matching TRBD1. Unmatched junction bases numbered 9, after V lost 4 bases and J lost 7 bases. CDR1 and CDR2 from the germline V gene are SGHKS and YYEKEE (reference sequence). The CDR3 is made up of 14 amino acids. DNA of the CDR3: TGTGCCAGCAGCAACGGGCCAGGGGGCTCTGGCTACACCTTC. It codes for CASSNGPGGSGYTF.

The chain combines TRBV7-9 with TRBJ2-5; D is ambiguous. The CDR3 covers 18 residues. Germline V gene sequence: CDR1 SEHNR, CDR2 FQNEAQ (reference sequence). Trimming removed 5 bases at V and 1 base at J, with 23 bases between. DNA for the CDR3: TGTGCCAGCAGCCCCCGCCTTAGAGTGAGCACTCTCCAAGAGACCCAGTACTTC. Protein sequence: CASSPRLRVSTLQETQYF.

V gene TRBV11-2 combines with J gene TRBJ2-1; 7 nucleotides agree with TRBD1. V trimming: 5 bases; J trimming: 4 bases; junction bases outside the gene matches: 8. The length of the CDR3 is 15 residues. Per germline, CDR1 SGHAT and CDR2 FQNNGV. This CDR3 reads CASSARQGNYNEQFF. For the CDR3, the DNA is TGTGCCAGCAGCGCGAGACAGGGAAATTACAATGAGCAGTTCTTC.

CDR3 region: CASSSRTSVGTDTQYF. The CDR3 nucleotides are TGTGCCAGCAGCTCCCGGACTAGCGTAGGCACAGATACGCAGTATTTT. The chain combines TRBV9 with TRBJ2-3, with 9 bases matching TRBD2. The CDR3 totals 16 residues. V gave up 4 bases and J gave up 1 base; unmatched junction bases: 7. Germline V gene data show CDR1 as SGDLS and CDR2 as YYNGEE. The full variable domain, in which reference TRBV9 and TRBJ2-3 provide the parts outside the CDR3, is DSGVTQTPKHLITATGQRVTLRCSPRSGDLSVYWYQQSLDQGLQFLIQYYNGEERAKGNILERFSAQQFPDLHSELNLSSLELGDSALYFCASSSRTSVGTDTQYFGPGTRLTVL.

The J gene is TRBJ1-5, the V gene TRBV12-3 or TRBV12-4; D uncertain. V dropped 2 bases and J dropped 9 bases, with 8 bases sitting between them. This CDR3 region has 12 residues. The CDR3 DNA reads as TGTGCCAGCAGTTTAAGTCACCTGCCCCAGCATTTT. It is translated as CASSLSHLPQHF.

This clonotype was counted between two and nine times. The rearrangement joins TRBV7-2 to TRBJ2-1; D unresolved. V lost 5 bases, J lost 0 bases, and 11 bases lay in between. The germline CDR1 and CDR2 sequences are SGHTA and FQGNSA. This CDR3 is built from 15 residues. The CDR3 spells CASSLVISSYNEQFF. In DNA form, the CDR3 reads TGTGCCAGCAGCCTGGTGATTAGCTCCTACAATGAGCAGTTCTTC.

V gene TRBV12-3 or TRBV12-4 combines with J gene TRBJ2-1; the match to TRBD2 covers 13 bases. The CDR3 contains 18 residues. With 6 bases clipped from V and 3 bases from J, the junction kept 11 bases outside the gene matches. CDR3: CASSLGTSGAYGYNEQFF. Written as DNA, the CDR3 is TGTGCCAGCAGCCTCGGGACTAGCGGGGCTTACGGCTACAATGAGCAGTTCTTC.

The table lists this clonotype with a few counts. This chain links TRBV11-2 with TRBJ2-5; D is possibly TRBD2 (6 bases). V lost 6 bases to trimming and J lost 4 bases, with 15 bases between them. CDR1 is SGHAT and CDR2 is FQNNGV in the germline V gene. This CDR3 contains 14 residues. CDR3 sequence (DNA): TGTGCCAGCAGGACTCCAGGGAGGAGAGAGACCCAGTACTTC. It yields the protein CASRTPGRRETQYF.

The genes are TRBV11-2 and TRBJ2-6; tentative D call: TRBD1 (5 bases). This CDR3 contains 17 residues. CDR1 and CDR2 from the germline V gene are SGHAT and FQNNGV. The V gene lost 7 bases and the J gene lost 0 bases, with 16 bases spanning the gap. In DNA, the CDR3 is TGTGCCAGCAATAGTCAGGGTCCCGTCTCTGGGGCCAACGTCCTGACTTTC. Translated, it gives CASNSQGPVSGANVLTF. Supplemented by reference TRBV11-2 and TRBJ2-6, the full variable domain reads EAGVAQSPRYKIIEKRQSVAFWCNPISGHATLYWYQQILGQGPKLLIQFQNNGVVDDSQLPKDRFSAERLKGVDSTLKIQPAKLEDSAVYLCASNSQGPVSGANVLTFGAGSRLTVL.

The CDR3 nucleotides read TGTGCCATCAGTGAGGGGGGGCTGAGCTATGGCTACACCTTC. It encodes CAISEGGLSYGYTF. This chain joins TRBV10-3 and TRBJ1-2; D is perhaps TRBD1 (6 bases). The CDR3 extends over 14 amino acids. Trimming cost V 2 bases and J 4 bases, with 11 bases left between them. The germline V gene has CDR1 ENHRY and CDR2 SYGVKD.

In this sample, this clonotype turned up a few times. The chain has TRBV6-5 and TRBJ2-7, with a weak D call TRBD1 (6 bases). V lost 6 bases, J lost 4 bases, and 16 bases lay in between. The germline CDR1 and CDR2 sequences are MNHEY and SVGAGI. The CDR3 runs to 14 residues. The CDR3 spells CASSDRDTQYEQYF. The CDR3 nucleotides read TGTGCCAGCAGCGACCGGGACACGCAATACGAGCAGTACTTC.

This clonotype was detected a few times. This chain links TRBV7-8 with TRBJ1-4; no reliable D call. Germline values: CDR1 SGHVS, CDR2 FQNEAQ. There are 14 residues in the CDR3. V lost 2 bases to trimming and J lost 7 bases, with 11 bases between them. The DNA for the CDR3 is TGTGCCAGCAGCTTATTTCCTAAGGGTGAAAAACTGTTTTTT. The encoded protein is CASSLFPKGEKLFF.

This clonotype has more than one count but fewer than ten. The J gene is TRBJ2-1, the V gene TRBV5-5, with 10 bases that match TRBD2. The CDR3 extends over 19 amino acids. Germline trimming cut 0 bases from V and 3 bases from J; bases unmatched to any gene: 12. Germline loops: CDR1 SGHKS, CDR2 YYEKEE (reference sequence). The DNA for the CDR3 is TGTGCCAGCAGCTTGGGGGAGGGTCTAGCGGGAGTATTCTACAATGAGCAGTTCTTC. It encodes CASSLGEGLAGVFYNEQFF.

V gene TRBV5-1 combines with J gene TRBJ1-1; 7 positions match TRBD1. The CDR3 has 15 residues. Germline V gene lookup returns CDR1 SGHRS and CDR2 YFSETQ. The J segment lost 5 bases and the V segment lost 7 bases, leaving 14 bases of the junction unmatched. As DNA, the CDR3 is TGCGCCAGCCGCCCCAACAGGCAGGGGGGAACTGAAGCTTTCTTT. Its protein is CASRPNRQGGTEAFF. The variable domain in full, with the rest retrieved from reference TRBV5-1 and TRBJ1-1, is KAGVTQTPRYLIKTRGQQVTLSCSPISGHRSVSWYQQTPGQGLQFLFEYFSETQRNKGNFPGRFSGRQFSNSRSEMNVSTLELGDSALYLCASRPNRQGGTEAFFGQGTRLTVV.

The table lists this clonotype with a few counts. The chain couples TRBV10-3 to TRBJ2-1; TRBD1 agrees at 7 bases. This CDR3 has 15 residues. CDR1 and CDR2 (germline): ENHRY, SYGVKD. Trimming took 7 bases from V and 0 from J; bases not matched to a gene: 6. CDR3 sequence: CAIKADRASYNEQFF. As DNA, the CDR3 is TGTGCCATCAAGGCCGACAGGGCCTCCTACAATGAGCAGTTCTTC.

This clonotype was detected a few times. The V and J genes are TRBV29-1 and TRBJ2-5; 10 positions match TRBD1. The DNA end favors TRBJ2-7, so the J call may be wrong. CDR3 length: 14 amino acids. From germline, CDR1 is SQVTM and CDR2 ANQGSEA. The CDR3 protein is CSAEGQGIFGEQYF. The CDR3, as DNA: TGCAGCGCCGAGGGACAGGGGATATTCGGCGAGCAGTACTTC.

The V gene is TRBV20-1, the J gene TRBJ1-6, with TRBD1 identical over 8 bases. V trimming: 6 bases; J trimming: 6 bases; junction bases outside the gene matches: 10. Per the germline V gene, CDR1 is DFQATT and CDR2 is SNEGSKA (reference sequence). The CDR3 runs to 15 residues. The CDR3: CSARSQGAGNSPLHF. The CDR3 nucleotides are TGCAGTGCCAGAAGCCAGGGGGCAGGTAATTCACCCCTCCACTTT.

This clonotype showed up just a few times. The gene calls are TRBV7-9 and TRBJ2-1; possibly TRBD2 for D (6 bases). This CDR3 has 13 amino acids. Germline V lookup: CDR1 SEHNR, CDR2 FQNEAQ (reference sequence). V shed 6 bases and J shed 4 bases, with 10 bases lying between them. The CDR3 DNA reads TGTGCCAGCAGACTGGAGGGATACAATGAGCAGTTCTTC. Translating gives CASRLEGYNEQFF.